The 10 T cell receptor beta chains below were found in one sample sequenced in a study of early T cells in non-severe SARS-CoV-2 infection. TCRdb independently ran MiXCR on the 5' RACE reads; one entry per CDR3 protein. Here the sample spans 97,000 or so distinct CDR3 sequences, approximately 10% being singletons. The sequencing used whole blood, collected at baseline. The source is an adult who was a healthcare worker with PCR-confirmed SARS-CoV-2 infection or an uninfected control (not recorded which).

This clonotype was detected a few times. The DNA of the CDR3 is TGTGCCACCAGTGGGACCCAGCCTAATGAGCAGTTCTTC. Amino acid sequence: CATSGTQPNEQFF. The gene calls are TRBV24-1 and TRBJ2-1; D ambiguous. Germline loops: CDR1 KGHDR, CDR2 SFDVKD. Trimming stripped 5 bases from V and 7 bases from J, with 11 bases between. The CDR3 contains 13 residues.

This clonotype has just a few counts. The chain couples TRBV18 to TRBJ2-3; maybe TRBD1 (5 bases). This CDR3 comprises 13 residues. Trimming cost V 3 bases and J 6 bases, with 10 bases left between them. Per the germline V gene, CDR1 is KGHSH and CDR2 is LQKENI. The CDR3 sequence: CASSPGRDDTQYF. The CDR3 coding sequence is TGTGCCAGCTCACCGGGGCGAGACGATACGCAGTATTTT.

This clonotype was detected many times. The CDR3 reads CASDRQGHAEAFF. In DNA form, the CDR3 reads TGTGCCAGCGACCGTCAGGGACATGCTGAAGCTTTCTTT. This rearrangement joins TRBV28 to TRBJ1-1; D may be TRBD1 (6 bases). The V end lost 8 bases, the J end lost 6 bases, and 16 bases lay between the germline ends. CDR1 is MDHEN and CDR2 is SYDVKM in the germline V gene. This CDR3 region has 13 residues.

The chain carries TRBV7-9 and TRBJ2-7; no clear D. Between the trimmed V and J ends, which lost 2 bases and 3 bases, there was a span of 8 bases. Looked up from germline, CDR1 is SEHNR and CDR2 is FQNEAQ (reference sequence). CDR3 size: 13 residues. The CDR3: CASSLNEFYEQYF. CDR3 sequence (DNA): TGTGCCAGCAGCTTAAACGAGTTCTACGAGCAGTACTTC. The whole variable domain, filled in from reference TRBV7-9 and TRBJ2-7, reads DTGVSQNPRHKITKRGQNVTFRCDPISEHNRLYWYRQTLGQGPEFLTYFQNEAQLEKSRLLSDRFSAERPKGSFSTLEIQRTEQGDSAMYLCASSLNEFYEQYFGPGTRLTVT.

This clonotype has a count of ten or more. This rearrangement joins TRBV7-8 to TRBJ2-3; D gene unclear. CDR3 length equals 14 residues. Trimming removed 1 base from V and 2 bases from J, with 7 bases in between. CDR1 SGHVS and CDR2 FQNEAQ come from the germline V gene. CDR3 residues: CASSLEDLTDTQYF. CDR3 coding DNA: TGTGCCAGCAGCTTAGAGGACCTCACAGATACGCAGTATTTT. Together with reference TRBV7-8 and TRBJ2-3, the CDR3 gives the full variable domain: GAGVSQSPRYKVAKRGQDVALRCDPISGHVSLFWYQQALGQGPEFLTYFQNEAQLDKSGLPSDRFFAERPEGSVSTLKIQRTQQEDSAVYLCASSLEDLTDTQYFGPGTRLTVL.

This clonotype was picked up a small number of times. V is TRBV2 and J is TRBJ2-2, with D perhaps TRBD2 (5 bases). V was shortened by 8 bases and J by 1 base, with 8 bases between the two germline ends. This CDR3 contains 13 residues. Germline V gene data show CDR1 as SNHLY and CDR2 as FYNNEI. CDR3 DNA sequence: TGTGCCAGCTCAGCGGAGAACACCGGGGAGCTGTTTTTT. Protein: CASSAENTGELFF.

Many counts were recorded for this clonotype. V gene TRBV20-1 combines with J gene TRBJ2-1; no clear D gene. Trimming removed 3 bases from V and 8 bases from J, with 11 bases in between. Germline V gene sequence: CDR1 DFQATT, CDR2 SNEGSKA (reference sequence). CDR3 size: 12 residues. Written as DNA, the CDR3 is TGCAGTGCTAGGGGAACGGTCCATGAGCAGTTCTTC. It yields the protein CSARGTVHEQFF.

V and J are TRBV5-1 and TRBJ2-3; 11 bases line up with TRBD2. V shed 4 bases and J 2 bases; nucleotides not matched to a gene: 6. This CDR3 has 16 amino acids. Germline V gives CDR1 SGHRS, CDR2 YFSETQ. CDR3 nucleotide sequence: TGCGCCAGCAGCGGGGGGACTAGCGGCTACACAGATACGCAGTATTTT. Translating it yields CASSGGTSGYTDTQYF.

V gene TRBV7-9 combines with J gene TRBJ1-2; D remains ambiguous. Germline CDR1 and CDR2: SEHNR and FQNEAQ (reference sequence). V was shortened by 1 base and J by 3 bases, with 9 bases between the two germline ends. There are 14 residues in the CDR3. The CDR3, as DNA: TGTGCCAGCAGCTTAGTAGGAGATGACTATGGCTACACCTTC. It specifies CASSLVGDDYGYTF.

This clonotype was counted at least ten times. The gene calls are TRBV9 and TRBJ1-1, with TRBD1 as a possible D gene (5 bases). Trimming stripped 2 bases from V and 7 bases from J, with 6 bases between. Germline CDR1 SGDLS, CDR2 YYNGEE. There are 11 residues in the CDR3. CDR3: CASSVGDEAFF. The CDR3 DNA sequence: TGTGCCAGCAGCGTGGGGGATGAAGCTTTCTTT.